A single sample gave rise to the 17 T cell receptor beta chains below, sequenced in a study of control samples from healthy donors and cancer patients. The data were produced by immunoSEQ multiplex PCR, yet TCRdb's version contains in-frame clones alone and is incomplete. The sample lists around 80,000 clones, around nine tenths seen once, with 5.7% in the top ten. Sequences were obtained from blood. The source is a woman aged 50 to 60 in good health.

The chain's CDR3 is CASSVGAGSGNTIYF. The DNA of the CDR3 is TGTGCCAGCAGCGTAGGTGCAGGATCTGGAAACACCATATATTTT. The chain has TRBV9 and TRBJ1-3; D unclear. Germline CDR1 SGDLS, CDR2 YYNGEE. This CDR3 is built from 15 residues. V shed 0 bases and J shed 1 base, with 8 bases lying between them. Drawing the rest from reference TRBV9 and TRBJ1-3, the complete variable domain is DSGVTQTPKHLITATGQRVTLRCSPRSGDLSVYWYQQSLDQGLQFLIQYYNGEERAKGNILERFSAQQFPDLHSELNLSSLELGDSALYFCASSVGAGSGNTIYFGEGSWLTVV.

This sequence joins TRBV30 and TRBJ1-4; D is unresolved. CDR1 and CDR2 from the germline V gene are GTSNPN and SVGIG (reference sequence). CDR3 size: 16 residues. Trimming removed 4 bases from V and 4 bases from J, with 19 bases in between. DNA of the CDR3: TGTGCCTGGAATTTAGGAGCCGAGGGTAATAATGAAAAACTGTTTTTT. This codes for CAWNLGAEGNNEKLFF.

V is TRBV2 and J is TRBJ1-1, with TRBD1 identical over 9 bases. CDR1 SNHLY and CDR2 FYNNEI come from the germline V gene. V lost 6 bases and J lost 1; bases outside the gene matches: 3. The CDR3 loop spans 14 amino acids. The CDR3, as DNA: TGTGCCAGCAGACCGGGACAGGGGAACACTGAAGCTTTCTTT. Translating it yields CASRPGQGNTEAFF.

J is TRBJ2-3 and V is TRBV7-6; TRBD2 is a possible D gene (6 bases). Germline V gene lookup returns CDR1 SGHVS and CDR2 FNYEAQ. Trimming cost V 5 bases and J 7 bases, with 16 bases left between them. The length of the CDR3 is 14 residues. This CDR3 is CASSPISGGNTQYF. The DNA of the CDR3 is TGTGCCAGCAGCCCAATTTCAGGCGGGAATACGCAGTATTTT.

The chain couples TRBV10-3 to TRBJ2-2, with D possibly being TRBD1 or TRBD2 (5 bases each). CDR1 and CDR2 from the germline V gene are ENHRY and SYGVKD. This CDR3 has 13 amino acids. V was trimmed by 4 bases and J by 4 bases, leaving 7 bases between them. This CDR3 is CAISGDLTGELFF. The CDR3 DNA reads as TGTGCCATCAGTGGGGACCTCACCGGGGAGCTGTTTTTT.

The chain is built from TRBV5-1 and TRBJ2-1; the match to TRBD1 covers 9 bases. CDR1 and CDR2 (germline): SGHRS, YFSETQ. Trimming removed 3 bases from V and 7 bases from J; junction bases left unmatched: 5. CDR3 length: 14 amino acids. CDR3 amino acids: CASSSDRGKNEQFF. The CDR3, as DNA: TGCGCCAGCAGCTCGGACAGGGGAAAGAATGAGCAGTTCTTC.

This clone came up a few times. The chain has TRBV18 and TRBJ1-1; D is unresolved. CDR1 and CDR2 (germline): KGHSH, LQKENI. The CDR3 runs to 15 residues. V lost 2 bases to trimming and J lost 5 bases, with 15 bases between them. In DNA form, the CDR3 reads TGTGCCAGCTCACCAGACCTCGAGGGTTTAACTGAAGCTTTCTTT. Protein product: CASSPDLEGLTEAFF.

The gene calls are TRBV29-1 and TRBJ2-1; either TRBD1 or TRBD2 may fit D (5 bases each). Trimming stripped 6 bases from V and 6 bases from J, with 12 bases between. The germline gives CDR1 SQVTM, CDR2 ANQGSEA. The CDR3 has 12 amino acids. The CDR3 reads CSVGDLSNEQFF. The CDR3 DNA sequence: TGCAGCGTGGGGGATTTATCCAATGAGCAGTTCTTC.

The CDR3 coding sequence is TGTGCCAGCAGTCCCCGTCGGGACAGCCGATCTCTCTCTGGAAACACCATATATTTT. Translation gives CASSPRRDSRSLSGNTIYF. The gene calls are TRBV27 and TRBJ1-3, with 7 bases lining up with TRBD1. The CDR3 has 19 residues. Germline CDR1 reads MNHEY; CDR2 reads SMNVEV (reference sequence). The V and J ends lost 5 bases and 0 bases, in that order; junction bases with no gene match: 16.

This clone came up a few times. The chain carries TRBV5-6 and TRBJ1-5; 7 bases are shared with TRBD1. Trimming took 0 bases from V and 10 from J; bases not matched to a gene: 4. CDR3 length equals 13 residues. Germline assignment: CDR1 SGHDT and CDR2 YYEEEE. CDR3 coding DNA: TGTGCCAGCAGCTTGGCCAGACAGGGACCCCAGCATTTT. Its translation: CASSLARQGPQHF.

The chain employs TRBV5-1 and TRBJ1-2; no firm D call. The CDR3 totals 12 residues. Deletions cut 0 bases from V and 5 bases from J, with 5 bases between. In germline, CDR1 is SGHRS, CDR2 YFSETQ. For the CDR3, the DNA is TGCGCCAGCAGCTTGGGGGAATATGGCTACACCTTC. Its translation: CASSLGEYGYTF. Variable domain in full (rest from reference TRBV5-1 and TRBJ1-2): KAGVTQTPRYLIKTRGQQVTLSCSPISGHRSVSWYQQTPGQGLQFLFEYFSETQRNKGNFPGRFSGRQFSNSRSEMNVSTLELGDSALYLCASSLGEYGYTFGSGTRLTVV.

In this sample, this clone turned up once. The gene calls are TRBV12-3 or TRBV12-4 and TRBJ2-3; D possibly corresponds to TRBD2 (5 bases). Trimming stripped 6 bases from V and 6 bases from J, with 13 bases between. CDR3 length: 13 amino acids. The CDR3 is CASRPLASDTQYF. The CDR3 bases are TGTGCCAGCAGACCTCTAGCTTCCGATACGCAGTATTTT.

This clone showed up just once. The chain has TRBV25-1 and TRBJ2-1; a possible D gene is TRBD2 (6 bases). Germline-derived CDR1 and CDR2 are MGHDK and SYGVNS. Trimming shortened V by 6 bases and J by 5 bases, and 17 bases separated the two germline ends. The length of the CDR3 is 15 residues. This CDR3 is CASSDSRGANNEQFF. The CDR3 DNA follows: TGTGCCAGCAGCGACAGTCGCGGGGCTAACAATGAGCAGTTCTTC.

The V and J genes are TRBV6-5 and TRBJ2-2, with TRBD1 matching 7 bases. The ends lost 2 bases at V and 4 bases at J; junction bases unmatched: 4. CDR1 and CDR2 (germline): MNHEY, SVGAGI. This CDR3 spans 15 amino acids. The CDR3 region is CASSYMGQSTGELFF. The CDR3, as DNA: TGTGCCAGCAGTTACATGGGACAGAGCACCGGGGAGCTGTTTTTT.

This clone showed up just a few times. The sample holds other DNA sequences that translate to the same CDR3. The gene calls are TRBV6-5 and TRBJ2-3; 12 bases align to TRBD2. J gave up 1 base and V 8 bases, and 1 base lay outside the gene matches. Germline CDR1 reads MNHEY; CDR2 reads SVGAGI. This CDR3 comprises 14 residues. DNA for the CDR3: TGTGCCAGCCGACTAGCGGGGGGCACAGATACGCAGTATTTT. Amino acids: CASRLAGGTDTQYF.

The gene calls are TRBV23-1 and TRBJ1-6; D perhaps matches TRBD1 (5 bases). TRBV23-1 is filed as an ORF, its function uncertain. V lost 0 bases and J lost 5, with 14 bases in between. The CDR3 totals 17 residues. In DNA form, the CDR3 reads TGCGCCAGCAGTCAATCGGGGGGGAGGGTTGATAATTCACCCCTCCACTTT. Its translation: CASSQSGGRVDNSPLHF.

This chain uses TRBV30 with TRBJ1-2; D gene ambiguous. Germline V lookup: CDR1 GTSNPN, CDR2 SVGIG (reference sequence). The V end lost 4 bases, the J end lost 7 bases, and 19 bases lay between the germline ends. This CDR3 is built from 14 residues. CDR3 sequence reads: CAWNGPLGQTGYTF. DNA for the CDR3: TGTGCCTGGAATGGTCCTTTAGGGCAGACTGGCTACACCTTC.